The sequence of this T cell receptor (beta chain) was determined in a study of Ad26.COV2.S vaccination and SARS-CoV-2 variants. V shed 6 bases and J shed 1 base, with 6 bases lying between them. The CDR3 length is 12 residues. CDR1 and CDR2 from the germline V gene are MNHEY and SVGAGI. Sequencing was performed with immunoSEQ multiplex PCR; in TCRdb, only in-frame clones are kept and a portion is missing. The repertoire holds about 98,000 clones, with 80% as singletons. This chain links TRBV6-5 with TRBJ1-1; the D is unclear. This specimen consisted of peripheral blood, obtained after recovery from COVID-19. The clonotype originates from a human donor who had recovered from COVID-19. In DNA, the CDR3 is TGTGCCAGCAGGGGAGGGAACACTGAAGCTTTCTTT. Translated, it gives CASRGGNTEAFF.